This T cell receptor beta chain appears in the sequencing data of a study of identical twins. This CDR3 has 16 amino acids. Germline CDR1 reads SEHNR; CDR2 reads FQNEAQ (reference sequence). The V end was cut by 3 bases, the J end by 0 bases, with 13 bases between. General study points: Low generation-probability sequences were in excess among twin-shared out-of-frame alpha sequences.

There are many counts of this clonotype. The antigen is not known. In TCRdb, the 5' RACE reads were re-called with MiXCR into one record per CDR3 protein. The repertoire includes around 250,000 distinct CDR3 sequences, approximately 7% of them detected once, and roughly 3.7% sits in the top ten. This same sample was also part of a study on yellow fever vaccine responses in identical twins.

V and J are TRBV7-9 and TRBJ2-3, with D possibly matching TRBD2 (6 bases). The receptor was isolated from a woman aged 18-30 years in good health. Sample: memory (CD45RO+) T cells sorted from blood. The CDR3 nucleotides are TGTGCCAGCAGCTTCCCGAGAGGGACTAGCACAGATACGCAGTATTTT. Translated: CASSFPRGTSTDTQYF.